This T cell receptor beta chain was identified in a study of shared clonotypes between healthy human individuals. Authors' methods: Filtering differed, since immunoSEQ gave only junction sequences and no quality scores. Clones were read by immunoSEQ multiplex PCR, and TCRdb kept only the in-frame ones, dropping some. V and J calls and clone size are those listed in that table; D and trimming were worked out from the DNA. In the table there are a few hundred thousand clones, around 77% of which are singletons. As to this clone: The antigen remains unidentified.

Study-wide findings and caveats: Clonotype sharing among donors likely depends on sequencing depth.

The study drew all its donors from Caucasian adults living in Nashville, Tennessee. The CDR3 is 14 amino acids. With V trimmed by 2 bases and J by 8 bases, 5 bases remained unmatched. Looked up from germline, CDR1 is SGDLS and CDR2 is YYNGEE. This sequence joins TRBV9 and TRBJ1-4, with TRBD1 matching 8 bases. The source is a woman in her thirties or forties in good health. Some clones in this sample may be carry-over from other donors' samples. The sequencing sample was made of PBMCs. Written as DNA, the CDR3 is TGTGCCAGCAGCGTTGGACAGGGCGGCGAAAAACTGTTTTTT. It specifies CASSVGQGGEKLFF.